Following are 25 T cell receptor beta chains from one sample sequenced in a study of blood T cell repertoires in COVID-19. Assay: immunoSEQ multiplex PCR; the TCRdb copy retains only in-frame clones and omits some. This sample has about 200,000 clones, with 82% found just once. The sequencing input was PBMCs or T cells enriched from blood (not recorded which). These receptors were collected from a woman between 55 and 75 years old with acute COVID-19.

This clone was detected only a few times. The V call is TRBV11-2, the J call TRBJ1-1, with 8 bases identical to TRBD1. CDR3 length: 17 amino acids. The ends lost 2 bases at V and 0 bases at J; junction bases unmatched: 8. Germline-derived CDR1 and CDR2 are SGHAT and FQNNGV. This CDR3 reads CASSLRGTGPMNTEAFF. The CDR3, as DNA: TGTGCCAGCAGCTTACGGGGGACAGGTCCTATGAACACTGAAGCTTTCTTT. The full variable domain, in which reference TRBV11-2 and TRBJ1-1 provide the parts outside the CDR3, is EAGVAQSPRYKIIEKRQSVAFWCNPISGHATLYWYQQILGQGPKLLIQFQNNGVVDDSQLPKDRFSAERLKGVDSTLKIQPAKLEDSAVYLCASSLRGTGPMNTEAFFGQGTRLTVV.

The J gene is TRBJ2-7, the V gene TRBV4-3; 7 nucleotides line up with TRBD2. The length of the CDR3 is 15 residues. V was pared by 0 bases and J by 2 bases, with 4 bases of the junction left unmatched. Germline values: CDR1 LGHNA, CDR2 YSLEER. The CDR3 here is CASSQDWGGAYEQYV. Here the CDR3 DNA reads TGCGCCAGCAGCCAAGATTGGGGGGGGGCCTACGAGCAGTACGTC.

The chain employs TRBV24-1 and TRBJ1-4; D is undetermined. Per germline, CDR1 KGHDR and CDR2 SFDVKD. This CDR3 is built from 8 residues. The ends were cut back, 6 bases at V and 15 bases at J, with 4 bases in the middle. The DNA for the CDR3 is TGTGCCACCAGTACATTGTTTTTT. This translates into CATSTLFF.

CDR3 protein: CASSPQNGQGYNEQFF. The CDR3 DNA is TGTGCCAGCAGCCCCCAAAATGGACAGGGCTACAATGAGCAGTTCTTC. This chain uses TRBV11-2 with TRBJ2-1, with 8 bases fitting TRBD1. The CDR3 contains 16 residues. V shed 5 bases and J 3 bases; nucleotides not matched to a gene: 9. Germline values: CDR1 SGHAT, CDR2 FQNNGV. Supplemented by reference TRBV11-2 and TRBJ2-1, the full variable domain reads EAGVAQSPRYKIIEKRQSVAFWCNPISGHATLYWYQQILGQGPKLLIQFQNNGVVDDSQLPKDRFSAERLKGVDSTLKIQPAKLEDSAVYLCASSPQNGQGYNEQFFGPGTRLTVL.

Here the CDR3 reads CASSSLPVTGARRFFNQPQHF. CDR3 in DNA: TGTGCCAGCAGTTCCCTCCCAGTGACAGGAGCCCGTCGTTTTTTCAATCAGCCCCAGCATTTT. V is TRBV6-2 or TRBV6-3 and J is TRBJ1-5; D possibly corresponds to TRBD1 (6 bases). CDR1 and CDR2 from the germline V gene are MNHEY and SVGEGT. The CDR3 is 21 amino acids. V was clipped by 4 bases and J by 3 bases, with 31 bases between them.

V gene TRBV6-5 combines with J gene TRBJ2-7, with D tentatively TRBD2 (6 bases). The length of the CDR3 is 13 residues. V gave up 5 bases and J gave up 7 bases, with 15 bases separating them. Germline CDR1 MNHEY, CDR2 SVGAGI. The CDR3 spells CASSLGTAWEQYF. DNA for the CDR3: TGTGCCAGCAGTCTCGGGACTGCCTGGGAGCAGTACTTC.

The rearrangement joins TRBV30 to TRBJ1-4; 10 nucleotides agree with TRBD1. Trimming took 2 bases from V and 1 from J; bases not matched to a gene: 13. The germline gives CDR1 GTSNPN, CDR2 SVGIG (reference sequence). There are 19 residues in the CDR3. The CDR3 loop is CAWSRRDRGKGGTNEKLFF. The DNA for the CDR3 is TGTGCCTGGAGTAGAAGGGACAGGGGAAAAGGAGGAACTAATGAAAAACTGTTTTTT.

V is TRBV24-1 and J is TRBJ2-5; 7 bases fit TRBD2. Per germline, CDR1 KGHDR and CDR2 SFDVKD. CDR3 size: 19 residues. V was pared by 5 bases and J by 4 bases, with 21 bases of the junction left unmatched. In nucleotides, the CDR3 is TGTGCCACCAGTGCCTCCCGCGGGGCGGGGGACGTAATTCCAGAGACCCAGTACTTC. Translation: CATSASRGAGDVIPETQYF.

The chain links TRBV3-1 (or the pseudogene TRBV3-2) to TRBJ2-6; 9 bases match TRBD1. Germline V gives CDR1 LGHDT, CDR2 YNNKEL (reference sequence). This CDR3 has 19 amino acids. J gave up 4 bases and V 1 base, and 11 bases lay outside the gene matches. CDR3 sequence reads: CASSQGFGTGRSGANVLTF. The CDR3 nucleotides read TGTGCCAGCAGCCAAGGATTTGGGACAGGGCGATCCGGGGCCAACGTCCTGACTTTC.

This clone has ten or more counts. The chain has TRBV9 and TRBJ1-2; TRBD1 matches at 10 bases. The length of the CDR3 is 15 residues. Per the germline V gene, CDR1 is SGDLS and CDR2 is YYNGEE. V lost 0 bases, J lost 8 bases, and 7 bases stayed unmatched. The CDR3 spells CASSVGSWDRGGYTF. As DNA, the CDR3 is TGTGCCAGCAGCGTAGGGTCTTGGGACAGGGGCGGCTACACCTTC.

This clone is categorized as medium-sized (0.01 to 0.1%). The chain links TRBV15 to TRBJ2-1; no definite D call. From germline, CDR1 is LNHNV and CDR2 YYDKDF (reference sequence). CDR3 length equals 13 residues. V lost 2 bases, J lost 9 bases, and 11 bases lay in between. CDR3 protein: CATSRPRSAEQFF. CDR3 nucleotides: TGTGCCACCAGCAGACCCCGAAGCGCTGAGCAGTTCTTC.

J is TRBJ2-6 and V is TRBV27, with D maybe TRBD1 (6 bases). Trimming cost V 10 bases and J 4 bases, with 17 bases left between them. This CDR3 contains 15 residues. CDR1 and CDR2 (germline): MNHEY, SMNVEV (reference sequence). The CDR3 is CATSEGGSGANVLTF. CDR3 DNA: TGTGCCACCTCCGAAGGGGGTTCCGGGGCCAACGTCCTGACTTTC.

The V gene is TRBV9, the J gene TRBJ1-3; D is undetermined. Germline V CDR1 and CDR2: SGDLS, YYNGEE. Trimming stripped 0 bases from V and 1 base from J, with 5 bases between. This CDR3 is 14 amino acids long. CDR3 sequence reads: CASSVGASGNTIYF. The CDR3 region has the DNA TGTGCCAGCAGCGTAGGGGCGTCTGGAAACACCATATATTTT.

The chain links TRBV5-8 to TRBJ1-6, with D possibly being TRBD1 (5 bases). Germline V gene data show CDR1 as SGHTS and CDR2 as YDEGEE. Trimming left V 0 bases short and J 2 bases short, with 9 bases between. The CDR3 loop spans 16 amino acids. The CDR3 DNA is TGTGCCAGCAGCTTGGAGGGCAGGGCCTATAATTCACCCCTCCACTTT. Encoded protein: CASSLEGRAYNSPLHF.

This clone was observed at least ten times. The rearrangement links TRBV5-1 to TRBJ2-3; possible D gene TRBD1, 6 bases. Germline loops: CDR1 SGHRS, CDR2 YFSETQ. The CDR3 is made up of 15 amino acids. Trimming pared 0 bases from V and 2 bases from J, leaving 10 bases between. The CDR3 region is CASSLEGHDTDTQYF. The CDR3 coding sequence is TGCGCCAGCAGCTTGGAGGGACACGACACAGATACGCAGTATTTT.

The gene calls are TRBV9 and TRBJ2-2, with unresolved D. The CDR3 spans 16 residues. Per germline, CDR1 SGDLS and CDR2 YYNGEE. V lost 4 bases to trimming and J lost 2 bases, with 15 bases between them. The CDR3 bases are TGTGCCAGCAGCCTCCAAAGTTCGAGAAACACCGGGGAGCTGTTTTTT. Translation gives CASSLQSSRNTGELFF.

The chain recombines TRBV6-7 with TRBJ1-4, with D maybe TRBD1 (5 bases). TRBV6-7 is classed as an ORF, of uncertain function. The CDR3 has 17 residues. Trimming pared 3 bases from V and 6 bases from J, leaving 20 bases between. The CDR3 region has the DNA TGTGCCAGCAGTTATTCCCGCATTGGGGGAGGGGATGAAAAACTGTTTTTT. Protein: CASSYSRIGGGDEKLFF.

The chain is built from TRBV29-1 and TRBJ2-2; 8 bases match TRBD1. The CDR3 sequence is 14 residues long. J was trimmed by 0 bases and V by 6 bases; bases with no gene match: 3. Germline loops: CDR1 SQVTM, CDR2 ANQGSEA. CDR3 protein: CSVGTGTNTGELFF. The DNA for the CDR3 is TGCAGCGTAGGGACAGGAACGAACACCGGGGAGCTGTTTTTT.

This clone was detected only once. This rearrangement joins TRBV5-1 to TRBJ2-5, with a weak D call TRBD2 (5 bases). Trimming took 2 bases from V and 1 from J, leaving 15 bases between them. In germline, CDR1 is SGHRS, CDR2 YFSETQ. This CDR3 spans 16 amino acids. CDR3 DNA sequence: TGCGCCAGCAGCTTAATCGCGGGTTCGCCCCAAGAGACCCAGTACTTC. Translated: CASSLIAGSPQETQYF.

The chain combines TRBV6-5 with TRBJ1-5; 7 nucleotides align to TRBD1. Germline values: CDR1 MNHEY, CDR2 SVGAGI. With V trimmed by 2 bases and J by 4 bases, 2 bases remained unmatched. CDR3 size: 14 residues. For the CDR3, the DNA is TGTGCCAGCAGTTACCGGACAGGTAATCAGCCCCAGCATTTT. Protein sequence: CASSYRTGNQPQHF.

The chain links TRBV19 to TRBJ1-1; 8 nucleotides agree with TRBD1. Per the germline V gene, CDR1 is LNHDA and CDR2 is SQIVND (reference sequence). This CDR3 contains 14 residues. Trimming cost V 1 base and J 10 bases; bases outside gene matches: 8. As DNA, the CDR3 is TGTGCCAGTAGTATAGGTGCGCAGGGGGCGAGAGCTTTCTTT. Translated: CASSIGAQGARAFF.

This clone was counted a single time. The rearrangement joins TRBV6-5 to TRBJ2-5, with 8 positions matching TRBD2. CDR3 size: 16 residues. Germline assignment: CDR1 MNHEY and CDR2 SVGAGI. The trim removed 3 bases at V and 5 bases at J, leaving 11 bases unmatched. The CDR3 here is CASSYTGTSVWETQYF. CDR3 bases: TGTGCCAGCAGTTATACCGGGACTAGTGTCTGGGAGACCCAGTACTTC.

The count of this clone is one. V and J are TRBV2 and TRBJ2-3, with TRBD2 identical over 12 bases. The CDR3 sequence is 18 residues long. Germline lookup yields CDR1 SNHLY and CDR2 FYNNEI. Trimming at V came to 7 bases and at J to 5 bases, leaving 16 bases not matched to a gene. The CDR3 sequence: CASTEPSGRALFGDTQYF. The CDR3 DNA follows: TGTGCCAGCACCGAGCCTAGCGGGAGGGCCCTCTTTGGAGATACGCAGTATTTT.

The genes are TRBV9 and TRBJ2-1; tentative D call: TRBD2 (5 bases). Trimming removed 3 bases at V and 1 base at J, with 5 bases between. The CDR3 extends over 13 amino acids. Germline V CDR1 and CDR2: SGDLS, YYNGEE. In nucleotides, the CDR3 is TGTGCCAGCAGCGGGGAGTCCTACAATGAGCAGTTCTTC. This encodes CASSGESYNEQFF.

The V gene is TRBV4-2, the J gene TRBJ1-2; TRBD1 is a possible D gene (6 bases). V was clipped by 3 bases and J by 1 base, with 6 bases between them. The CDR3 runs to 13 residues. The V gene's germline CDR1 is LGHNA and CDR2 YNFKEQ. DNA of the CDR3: TGTGCCAGCAGCCAGGACAGTAACTATGGCTACACCTTC. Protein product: CASSQDSNYGYTF.